This entry is about one TCR beta chain. Its target is unknown. This sample was included in a study of cytomegalovirus exposure and HLA in healthy donors. Study-wide results and caveats: TCR association rates varied by HLA locus in a later analysis, with DRB1 highest and HLA-C lowest. Cytomegalovirus association was listed for approximately 150 TCR beta chains. Later analysis demonstrated an association between a missense DCLRE1C variant and TCR beta V- and J-gene trimming.

In the PCR, 60 Vbeta and 13 Jbeta primers were used. Sequenced by immunoSEQ multiplex PCR; TCRdb stores in-frame clones only, minus some. Among fewer than 150,000 clones listed, about 74% were seen once. This receptor was obtained from a woman aged 45-65 years in good health and CMV-seronegative. Sequencing used PBMCs.

CDR3 nucleotides: TGTGCCAGCAGCCTCCGACTAGCGGGGGCGGGGGAGACCCAGTACTTC. Translation gives CASSLRLAGAGETQYF. This chain joins TRBV7-9 and TRBJ2-5; 12 bases agree with TRBD2. The CDR3 is 16 residues long. Germline V gene lookup returns CDR1 SEHNR and CDR2 FQNEAQ (reference sequence). J gave up 5 bases and V 5 bases, and 9 bases lay outside the gene matches.